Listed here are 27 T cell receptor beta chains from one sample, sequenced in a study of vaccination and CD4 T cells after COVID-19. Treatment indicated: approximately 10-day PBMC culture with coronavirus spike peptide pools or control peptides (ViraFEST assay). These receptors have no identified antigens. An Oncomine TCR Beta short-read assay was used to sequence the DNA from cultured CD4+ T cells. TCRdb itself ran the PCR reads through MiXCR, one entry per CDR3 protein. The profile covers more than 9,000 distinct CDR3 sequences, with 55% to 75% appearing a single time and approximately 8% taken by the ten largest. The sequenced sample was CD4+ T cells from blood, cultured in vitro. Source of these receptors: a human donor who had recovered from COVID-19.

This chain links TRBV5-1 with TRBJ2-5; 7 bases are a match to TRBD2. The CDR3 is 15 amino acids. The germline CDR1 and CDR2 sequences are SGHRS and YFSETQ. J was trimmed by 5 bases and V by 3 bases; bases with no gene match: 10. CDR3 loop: CASSSRAGYEETQYF. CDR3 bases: TGCGCCAGCAGCTCACGAGCGGGATATGAGGAGACCCAGTACTTC.

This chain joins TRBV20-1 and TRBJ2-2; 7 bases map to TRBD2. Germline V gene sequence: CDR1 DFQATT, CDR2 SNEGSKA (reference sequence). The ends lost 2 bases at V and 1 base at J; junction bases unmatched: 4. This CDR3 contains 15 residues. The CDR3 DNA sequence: TGCAGTGCTAGATCCGCGGGGGAGAACACCGGGGAGCTGTTTTTT. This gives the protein CSARSAGENTGELFF.

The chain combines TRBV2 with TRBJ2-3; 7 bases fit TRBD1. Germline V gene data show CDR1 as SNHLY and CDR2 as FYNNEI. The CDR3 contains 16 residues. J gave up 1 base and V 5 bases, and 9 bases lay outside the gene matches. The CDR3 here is CASSYMTGHGTDTQYF. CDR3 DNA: TGTGCCAGCAGTTATATGACAGGGCACGGCACAGATACGCAGTATTTT. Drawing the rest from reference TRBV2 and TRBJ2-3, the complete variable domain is EPEVTQTPSHQVTQMGQEVILRCVPISNHLYFYWYRQILGQKVEFLVSFYNNEISEKSEIFDDQFSVERPDGSNFTLKIRSTKLEDSAMYFCASSYMTGHGTDTQYFGPGTRLTVL.

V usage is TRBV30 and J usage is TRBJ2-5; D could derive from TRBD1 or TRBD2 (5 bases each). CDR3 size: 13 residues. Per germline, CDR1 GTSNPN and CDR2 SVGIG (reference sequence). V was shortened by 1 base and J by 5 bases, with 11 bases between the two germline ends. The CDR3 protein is CAWSGGVGETQYF. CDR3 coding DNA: TGTGCCTGGAGTGGAGGGGTGGGGGAGACCCAGTACTTC.

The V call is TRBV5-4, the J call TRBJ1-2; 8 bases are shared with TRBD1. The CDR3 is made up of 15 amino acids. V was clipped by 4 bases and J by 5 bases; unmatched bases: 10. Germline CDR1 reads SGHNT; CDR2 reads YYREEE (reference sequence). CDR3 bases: TGTGCCAGCAGCGGAGACTTGACAGGGGTATATGGCTACACCTTC. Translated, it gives CASSGDLTGVYGYTF.

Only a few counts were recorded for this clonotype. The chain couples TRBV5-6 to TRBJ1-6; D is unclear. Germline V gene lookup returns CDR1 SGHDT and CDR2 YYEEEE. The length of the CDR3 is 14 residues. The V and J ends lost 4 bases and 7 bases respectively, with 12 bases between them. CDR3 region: CASSLGRPNSPLHF. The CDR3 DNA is TGTGCCAGCAGCCTTGGACGGCCCAATTCACCCCTCCACTTT. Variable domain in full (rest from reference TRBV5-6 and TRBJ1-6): DAGVTQSPTHLIKTRGQQVTLRCSPKSGHDTVSWYQQALGQGPQFIFQYYEEEERQRGNFPDRFSGHQFPNYSSELNVNALLLGDSALYLCASSLGRPNSPLHFGNGTRLTVT.

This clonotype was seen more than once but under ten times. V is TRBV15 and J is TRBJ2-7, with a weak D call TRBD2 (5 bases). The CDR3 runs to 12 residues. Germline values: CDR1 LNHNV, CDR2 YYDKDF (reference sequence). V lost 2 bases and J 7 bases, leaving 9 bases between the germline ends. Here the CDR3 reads CATSRTAGEQYF. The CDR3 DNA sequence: TGTGCCACCAGCAGAACGGCGGGTGAGCAGTACTTC.

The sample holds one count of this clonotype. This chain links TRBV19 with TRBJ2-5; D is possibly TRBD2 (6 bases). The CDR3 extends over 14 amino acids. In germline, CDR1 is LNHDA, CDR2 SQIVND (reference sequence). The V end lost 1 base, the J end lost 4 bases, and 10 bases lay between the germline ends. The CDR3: CASSIAGGRETQYF. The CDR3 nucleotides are TGTGCCAGTAGTATAGCCGGGGGTAGAGAGACCCAGTACTTC.

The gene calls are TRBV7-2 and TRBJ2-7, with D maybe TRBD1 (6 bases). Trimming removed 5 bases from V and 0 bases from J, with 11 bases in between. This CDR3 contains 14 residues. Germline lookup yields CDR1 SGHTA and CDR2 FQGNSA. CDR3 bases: TGTGCCAGCAGCCGGACAGTTAGCTCCTACGAGCAGTACTTC. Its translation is CASSRTVSSYEQYF.

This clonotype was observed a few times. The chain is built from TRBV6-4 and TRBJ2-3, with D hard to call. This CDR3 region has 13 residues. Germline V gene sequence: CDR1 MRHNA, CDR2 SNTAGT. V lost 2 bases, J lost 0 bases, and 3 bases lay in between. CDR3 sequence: CASSDGSTDTQYF. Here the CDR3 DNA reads TGTGCCAGCAGTGACGGGAGCACAGATACGCAGTATTTT.

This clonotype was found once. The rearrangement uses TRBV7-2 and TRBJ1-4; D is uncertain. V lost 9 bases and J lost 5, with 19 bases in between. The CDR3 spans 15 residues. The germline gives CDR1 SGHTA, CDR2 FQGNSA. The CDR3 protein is CASTFGQAINEKLFF. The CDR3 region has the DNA TGTGCCAGTACCTTCGGCCAGGCGATAAATGAAAAACTGTTTTTT.

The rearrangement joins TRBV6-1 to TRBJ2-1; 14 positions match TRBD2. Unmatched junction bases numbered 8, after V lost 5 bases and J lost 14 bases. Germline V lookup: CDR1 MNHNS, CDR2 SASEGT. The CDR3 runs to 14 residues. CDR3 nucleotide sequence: TGTGCCAGCAGTCTTCGGACTAGCGGGAGGCCAGAGTTCTTC. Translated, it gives CASSLRTSGRPEFF.

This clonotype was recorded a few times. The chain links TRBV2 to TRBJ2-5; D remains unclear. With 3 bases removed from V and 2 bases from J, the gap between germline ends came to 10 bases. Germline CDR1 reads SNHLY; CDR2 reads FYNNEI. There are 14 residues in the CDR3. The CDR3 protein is CASSEKHVQETQYF. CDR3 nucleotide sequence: TGTGCCAGCAGTGAGAAGCACGTACAAGAGACCCAGTACTTC.

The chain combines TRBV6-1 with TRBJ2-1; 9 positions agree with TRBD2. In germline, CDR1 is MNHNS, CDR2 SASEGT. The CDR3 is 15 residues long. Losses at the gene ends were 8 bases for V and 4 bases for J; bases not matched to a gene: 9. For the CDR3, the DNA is TGTGCCAGCGCTTATAGCGGGAGTCGGTACAATGAGCAGTTCTTC. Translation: CASAYSGSRYNEQFF.

The CDR3 reads CASSEALRDTQYF. The CDR3 bases are TGTGCCAGCAGTGAAGCCCTTAGAGATACGCAGTATTTT. J is TRBJ2-3 and V is TRBV6-1, with unresolved D. V was cut by 0 bases and J by 5 bases, with 6 bases left in between. This CDR3 has 13 residues. Germline V gene data show CDR1 as MNHNS and CDR2 as SASEGT.

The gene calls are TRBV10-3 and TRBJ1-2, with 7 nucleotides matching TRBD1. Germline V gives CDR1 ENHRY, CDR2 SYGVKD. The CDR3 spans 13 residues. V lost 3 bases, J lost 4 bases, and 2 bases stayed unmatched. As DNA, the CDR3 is TGTGCCATCAGTGATGAGGGGGCCTATGGCTACACCTTC. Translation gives CAISDEGAYGYTF.

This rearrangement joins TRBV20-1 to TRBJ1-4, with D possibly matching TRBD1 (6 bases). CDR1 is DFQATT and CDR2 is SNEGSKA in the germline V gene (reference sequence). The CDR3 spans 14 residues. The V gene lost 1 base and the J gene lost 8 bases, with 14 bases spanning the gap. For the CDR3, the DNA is TGCAGTGCTAGAGTTACAGGGTGGGGCGAAAAACTGTTTTTT. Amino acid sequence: CSARVTGWGEKLFF.

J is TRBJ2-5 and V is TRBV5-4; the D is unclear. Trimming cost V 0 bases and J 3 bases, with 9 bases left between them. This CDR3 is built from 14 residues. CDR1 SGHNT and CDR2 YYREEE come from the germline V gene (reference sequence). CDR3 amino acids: CASSLVGSKETQYF. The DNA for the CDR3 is TGTGCCAGCAGCTTGGTAGGGTCGAAAGAGACCCAGTACTTC.

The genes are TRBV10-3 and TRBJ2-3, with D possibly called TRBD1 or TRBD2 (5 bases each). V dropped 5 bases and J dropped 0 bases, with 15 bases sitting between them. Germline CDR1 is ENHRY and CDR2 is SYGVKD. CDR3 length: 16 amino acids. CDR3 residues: CAISPGAVGSTDTQYF. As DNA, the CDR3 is TGTGCCATCAGTCCCGGGGCTGTGGGAAGCACAGATACGCAGTATTTT.

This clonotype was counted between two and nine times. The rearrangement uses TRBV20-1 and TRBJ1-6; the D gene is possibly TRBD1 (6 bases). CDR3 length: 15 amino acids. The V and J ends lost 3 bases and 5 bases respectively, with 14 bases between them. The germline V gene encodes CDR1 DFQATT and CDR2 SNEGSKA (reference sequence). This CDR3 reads CSASRDNLNNSPLHF. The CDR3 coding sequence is TGCAGTGCTAGCAGGGACAATTTAAATAATTCACCCCTCCACTTT.

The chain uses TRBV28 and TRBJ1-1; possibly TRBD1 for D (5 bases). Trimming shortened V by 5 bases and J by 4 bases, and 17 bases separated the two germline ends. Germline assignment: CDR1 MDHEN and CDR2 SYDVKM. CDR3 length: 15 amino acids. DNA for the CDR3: TGTGCCAGCAGTCCACCGGGGGTGGGGCTCACTGAAGCTTTCTTT. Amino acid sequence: CASSPPGVGLTEAFF.

CDR3 loop: CAISESLGLADNEQFF. DNA of the CDR3: TGTGCCATCAGTGAGTCTTTGGGACTAGCGGACAATGAGCAGTTCTTC. V usage is TRBV10-3 and J usage is TRBJ2-1, with TRBD2 matching 11 bases. The CDR3 sequence is 16 residues long. The V segment lost 0 bases and the J segment 5 bases; nucleotides outside the gene matches: 3. Germline V gene lookup returns CDR1 ENHRY and CDR2 SYGVKD.

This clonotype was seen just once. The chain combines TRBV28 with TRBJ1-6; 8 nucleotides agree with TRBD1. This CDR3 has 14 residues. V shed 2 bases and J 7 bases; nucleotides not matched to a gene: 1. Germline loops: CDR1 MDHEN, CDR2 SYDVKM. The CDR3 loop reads CASSLHRGNSPLHF. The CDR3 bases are TGTGCCAGCAGTTTACACAGGGGGAATTCACCCCTCCACTTT.

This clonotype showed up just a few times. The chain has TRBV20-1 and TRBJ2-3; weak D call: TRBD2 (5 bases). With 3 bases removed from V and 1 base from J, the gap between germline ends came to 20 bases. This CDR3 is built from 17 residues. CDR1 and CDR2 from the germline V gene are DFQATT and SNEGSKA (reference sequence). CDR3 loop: CSASHQSGNIRTDTQYF. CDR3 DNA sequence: TGCAGTGCTAGTCACCAATCCGGGAACATTCGCACAGATACGCAGTATTTT.

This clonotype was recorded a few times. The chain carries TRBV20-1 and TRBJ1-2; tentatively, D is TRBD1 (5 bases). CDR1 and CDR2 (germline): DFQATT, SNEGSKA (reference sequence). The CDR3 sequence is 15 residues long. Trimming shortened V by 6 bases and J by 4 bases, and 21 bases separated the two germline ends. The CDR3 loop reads CSAGNRRAHSYGYTF. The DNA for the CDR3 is TGCAGTGCGGGAAACCGCAGGGCCCACAGCTATGGCTACACCTTC.

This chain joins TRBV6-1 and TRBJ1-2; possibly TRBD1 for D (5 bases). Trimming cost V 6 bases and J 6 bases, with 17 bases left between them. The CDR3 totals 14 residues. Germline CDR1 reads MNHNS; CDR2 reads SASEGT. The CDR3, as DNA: TGTGCCAGCAGAGGAAGGACACGATCGGATGGCTACACCTTC. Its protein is CASRGRTRSDGYTF.

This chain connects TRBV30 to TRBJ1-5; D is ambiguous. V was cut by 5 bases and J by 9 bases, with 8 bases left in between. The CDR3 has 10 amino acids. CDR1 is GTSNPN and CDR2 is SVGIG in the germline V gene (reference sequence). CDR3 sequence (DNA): TGTGCCTGGTCCCTCCCGCCCCAGCATTTT. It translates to CAWSLPPQHF.